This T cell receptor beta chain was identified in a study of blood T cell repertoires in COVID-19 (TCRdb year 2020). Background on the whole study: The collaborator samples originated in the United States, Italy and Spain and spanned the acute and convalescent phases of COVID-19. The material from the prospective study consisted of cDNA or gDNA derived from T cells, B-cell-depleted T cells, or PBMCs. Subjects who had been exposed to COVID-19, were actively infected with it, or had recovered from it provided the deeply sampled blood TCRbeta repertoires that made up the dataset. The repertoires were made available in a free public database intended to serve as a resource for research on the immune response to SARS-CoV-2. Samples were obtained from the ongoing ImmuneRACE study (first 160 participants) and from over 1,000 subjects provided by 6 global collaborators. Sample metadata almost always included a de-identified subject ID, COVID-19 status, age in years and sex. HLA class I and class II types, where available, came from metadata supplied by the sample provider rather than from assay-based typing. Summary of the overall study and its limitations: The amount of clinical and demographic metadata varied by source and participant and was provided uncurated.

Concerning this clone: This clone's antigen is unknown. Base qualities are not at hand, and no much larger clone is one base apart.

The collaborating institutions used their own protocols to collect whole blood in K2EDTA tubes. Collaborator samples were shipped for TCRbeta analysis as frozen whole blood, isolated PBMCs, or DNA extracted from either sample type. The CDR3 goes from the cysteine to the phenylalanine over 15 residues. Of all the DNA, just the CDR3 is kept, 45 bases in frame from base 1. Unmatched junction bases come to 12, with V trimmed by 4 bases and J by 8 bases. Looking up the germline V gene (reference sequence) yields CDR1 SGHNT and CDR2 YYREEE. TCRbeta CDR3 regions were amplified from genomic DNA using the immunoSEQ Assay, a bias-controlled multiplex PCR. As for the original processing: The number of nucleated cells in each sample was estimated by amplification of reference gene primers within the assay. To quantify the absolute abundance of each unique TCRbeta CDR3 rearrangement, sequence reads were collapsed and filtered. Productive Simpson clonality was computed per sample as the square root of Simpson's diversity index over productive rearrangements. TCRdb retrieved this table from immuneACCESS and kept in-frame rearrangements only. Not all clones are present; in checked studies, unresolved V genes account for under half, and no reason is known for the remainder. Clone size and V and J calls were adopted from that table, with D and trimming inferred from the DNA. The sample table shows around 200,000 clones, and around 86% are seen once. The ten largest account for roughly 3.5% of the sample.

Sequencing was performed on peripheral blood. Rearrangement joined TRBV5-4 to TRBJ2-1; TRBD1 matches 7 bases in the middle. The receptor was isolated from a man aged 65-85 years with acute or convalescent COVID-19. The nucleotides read TGTGCCAGCAGCAAGACAGGGATGTCGAACGATGAGCAGTTCTTC. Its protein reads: CASSKTGMSNDEQFF.